Below, 12 T cell receptor beta chains from the same sample are listed, as sequenced in a study of blood T cell repertoires in COVID-19. TCRdb's table, derived via immunoSEQ multiplex PCR, lists solely in-frame clones and lacks some. The table includes around 400,000 clones, roughly 86% detected once. Sample: PBMCs or T cells enriched from blood (not recorded which). These receptors were taken from a woman in her twenties or thirties who had recovered from COVID-19.

With regard to this clone: Other DNA sequences in the same sample also yield this CDR3. Here the CDR3 DNA reads TGTGCCAGCTCACCCCAACAGGGGGTTGCGGAGACCCAGTACTTC. It codes for CASSPQQGVAETQYF. This chain links TRBV18 with TRBJ2-5, with TRBD1 matching over 8 bases. The CDR3 loop spans 15 amino acids. Looked up from germline, CDR1 is KGHSH and CDR2 is LQKENI. The V gene end was trimmed by 3 bases and the J gene end by 5 bases; junction bases not matched to a gene: 8.

This sequence joins TRBV9 and TRBJ1-4; 7 nucleotides line up with TRBD1. This CDR3 contains 15 residues. The J segment lost 3 bases and the V segment lost 2 bases, leaving 4 bases of the junction unmatched. CDR1 and CDR2 (germline): SGDLS, YYNGEE. CDR3 coding DNA: TGTGCCAGCAGCGTCACAGGGGTGCCTAATGAAAAACTGTTTTTT. Its translation: CASSVTGVPNEKLFF.

The rearrangement joins TRBV7-8 to TRBJ1-5, with D perhaps TRBD1 (6 bases). This CDR3 is 16 amino acids long. V was shortened by 4 bases and J by 6 bases, with 19 bases between the two germline ends. The germline V gene encodes CDR1 SGHVS and CDR2 FQNEAQ. The CDR3 DNA reads TGTGCCAGCAGCTCCGCGTCGCCAGGGGCGGGTCAGCCCCAGCATTTT. This gives the protein CASSSASPGAGQPQHF.

This clone has only one observation. The chain has TRBV30 and TRBJ2-5, with 13 bases identical to TRBD2. V shed 2 bases, J shed 5 bases, and the junction held 5 bases outside the gene matches. This CDR3 is built from 15 residues. In germline, CDR1 is GTSNPN, CDR2 SVGIG (reference sequence). In DNA, the CDR3 is TGTGCCTGGAGTTCACTAGCGGGAGGGGGGGAGACCCAGTACTTC. This translates into CAWSSLAGGGETQYF.

V and J are TRBV2 and TRBJ1-4, with a possible D match to TRBD1 (5 bases). The germline gives CDR1 SNHLY, CDR2 FYNNEI. The ends were cut back, 8 bases at V and 5 bases at J, with 15 bases in the middle. CDR3 length equals 14 residues. In nucleotides, the CDR3 is TGTGCCAGCCACCGGGACTTACGGAATGAAAAACTGTTTTTT. As protein: CASHRDLRNEKLFF.

The chain has TRBV19 and TRBJ2-1, with 8 bases that match TRBD2. Germline V CDR1 and CDR2: LNHDA, SQIVND (reference sequence). The CDR3 is 15 amino acids. V dropped 6 bases and J dropped 4; count of bases not matched to a gene: 8. CDR3 protein: CASSPPGTRYNEQFF. DNA for the CDR3: TGTGCCAGTAGCCCCCCCGGGACTAGGTACAATGAGCAGTTCTTC.

This clone came up once. V and J are TRBV4-1 and TRBJ2-7, with TRBD1 matching 9 bases. The V gene's germline CDR1 is MGHRA and CDR2 YSYEKL. Unmatched junction bases numbered 7, after V lost 4 bases and J lost 3 bases. This CDR3 has 15 residues. The CDR3: CASSPTGTGIYEQYF. CDR3 coding DNA: TGCGCCAGCAGCCCGACCGGGACAGGGATCTACGAGCAGTACTTC.

V usage is TRBV30 and J usage is TRBJ1-1, with D unresolved. This CDR3 region has 10 residues. V lost 6 bases to trimming and J lost 11 bases, with 13 bases between them. Germline V lookup: CDR1 GTSNPN, CDR2 SVGIG (reference sequence). The CDR3 here is CACSEGGAFF. CDR3 nucleotides: TGTGCCTGTTCGGAGGGAGGGGCTTTCTTT.

This chain's CDR3 is CASSTPGSSYNSPLHF. Here the CDR3 DNA reads TGTGCCAGCAGCACTCCGGGGAGCTCCTATAATTCACCCCTCCACTTT. This rearrangement joins TRBV7-9 to TRBJ1-6; D unclear. Germline V gene sequence: CDR1 SEHNR, CDR2 FQNEAQ (reference sequence). The V gene lost 5 bases and the J gene lost 0 bases, with 11 bases spanning the gap. The CDR3 has 16 residues.

The chain recombines TRBV19 with TRBJ1-2; D is unresolved. Deletions cut 0 bases from V and 5 bases from J, with 13 bases between. There are 15 residues in the CDR3. From germline, CDR1 is LNHDA and CDR2 SQIVND (reference sequence). The CDR3 loop reads CASSIDLQVVYGYTF. The CDR3 DNA sequence: TGTGCCAGTAGTATAGATCTTCAGGTCGTGTATGGCTACACCTTC.

This clone has more than one count but fewer than ten. This chain joins TRBV27 and TRBJ1-6; maybe TRBD1 (5 bases). Per germline, CDR1 MNHEY and CDR2 SMNVEV (reference sequence). The V and J ends lost 5 bases and 7 bases respectively, with 12 bases between them. CDR3 length equals 14 residues. CDR3 sequence (DNA): TGTGCCAGCAGTACTCCGGGACTGAATTCACCCCTCCACTTT. This sequence encodes CASSTPGLNSPLHF.

The V call is TRBV28, the J call TRBJ1-2; 10 bases are a match to TRBD1. Per germline, CDR1 MDHEN and CDR2 SYDVKM. The CDR3 loop spans 14 amino acids. The trim removed 8 bases at V and 4 bases at J, leaving 7 bases unmatched. CDR3 region: CASRQGTGAYGYTF. CDR3 bases: TGTGCCAGCCGCCAAGGGACAGGGGCCTATGGCTACACCTTC.